These 30 T cell receptor beta chains came from one sample sequenced in a study of OX40 agonist ivuxolimab in advanced cancers. TCRdb keeps only in-frame clones here, not all; method: immunoSEQ multiplex PCR. The repertoire holds over 30,000 clones, with 82% as singletons. The sequenced sample was CD4+ or CD8+ T cells sorted from blood, obtained in a trial of the OX40 agonist ivuxolimab. The origin of the receptors is an adult with an advanced solid tumor such as melanoma, head and neck, liver or kidney cancer.

This chain connects TRBV28 to TRBJ2-7; 9 bases line up with TRBD1. CDR1 and CDR2 from the germline V gene are MDHEN and SYDVKM. V lost 6 bases and J lost 5; bases outside the gene matches: 11. This CDR3 has 15 residues. The CDR3 nucleotides read TGTGCCAGCAGCAGCGGACAGGGGAATCCCCACGAGCAGTACTTC. Its translation: CASSSGQGNPHEQYF. The whole variable domain, filled in from reference TRBV28 and TRBJ2-7, reads DVKVTQSSRYLVKRTGEKVFLECVQDMDHENMFWYRQDPGLGLRLIYFSYDVKMKEKGDIPEGYSVSREKKERFSLILESASTNQTSMYLCASSSGQGNPHEQYFGPGTRLTVT.

This clone has a single count. CDR3: CASSPDSGVYEQFF. The CDR3 DNA is TGTGCCAGCAGCCCGGACAGCGGAGTGTATGAGCAGTTCTTC. V and J are TRBV11-2 and TRBJ2-1, with D possibly matching TRBD1 (6 bases). CDR1 and CDR2 (germline): SGHAT, FQNNGV. The ends were cut back, 5 bases at V and 8 bases at J, with 16 bases in the middle. This CDR3 region has 14 residues.

CDR3 region: CASSESTGMVGNAQYF. CDR3 DNA sequence: TGCGCCAGCAGTGAGTCGACAGGGATGGTCGGGAATGCGCAGTACTTC. The J gene is TRBJ2-7, the V gene TRBV10-1; 7 bases are a match to TRBD1. Germline-derived CDR1 and CDR2 are WNHNN and SYGVQD (reference sequence). Germline trimming cut 0 bases from V and 9 bases from J; bases unmatched to any gene: 14. The CDR3 sequence is 16 residues long.

This clone was observed a single time. V gene TRBV27 combines with J gene TRBJ1-2; no definite D call. Germline CDR1 reads MNHEY; CDR2 reads SMNVEV (reference sequence). With 6 bases removed from V and 4 bases from J, the gap between germline ends came to 18 bases. The CDR3 is made up of 15 amino acids. CDR3 nucleotide sequence: TGTGCCAGCAGCTCTAGCCCGGCTTCGCCCTATGGCTACACCTTC. Protein product: CASSSSPASPYGYTF.

The V and J genes are TRBV11-3 and TRBJ2-7, with 9 bases identical to TRBD1. CDR3 length: 15 residues. The V and J ends lost 3 bases and 2 bases, in that order; junction bases with no gene match: 5. The germline V gene encodes CDR1 SGHNT and CDR2 YENEEA. The CDR3 region has the DNA TGTGCCAGCAGCTTCTCCGGGACAGGGCCCTACGAGCAGTACTTC. Translated, it gives CASSFSGTGPYEQYF.

V and J are TRBV21-1 and TRBJ2-7; the table's D call of TRBD1 was not tested on the DNA. TRBV21-1 is an annotated pseudogene. The CDR3 is 16 amino acids. The CDR3 protein is CASSPYFRERACEQYF. The CDR3 region has the DNA TGTGCCAGCAGCCCTTACTTCAGGGAAAGGGCATGCGAGCAGTACTTC.

Written as DNA, the CDR3 is TGTGCCAGCAGCTCGGGACTAGCGGGGTACAATGAGCAGTTCTTC. Its translation: CASSSGLAGYNEQFF. The chain has TRBV7-9 and TRBJ2-1; TRBD2 agrees at 13 bases. CDR1 and CDR2 (germline): SEHNR, FQNEAQ (reference sequence). The CDR3 is made up of 15 amino acids. V lost 4 bases to trimming and J lost 4 bases; unmatched junction nucleotides: 1.

CDR3 coding DNA: TGCGCCAGCAGGCCTGGATGGGGAAGCTCCTACGAGCAGTACTTC. It codes for CASRPGWGSSYEQYF. The V gene is TRBV5-1, the J gene TRBJ2-7; D unresolved. Trimming took off 5 bases at V and 0 bases at J, with 15 bases between the two ends. The CDR3 totals 15 residues. Germline CDR1 is SGHRS and CDR2 is YFSETQ. The complete variable domain, with remaining parts taken from reference TRBV5-1 and TRBJ2-7, reads KAGVTQTPRYLIKTRGQQVTLSCSPISGHRSVSWYQQTPGQGLQFLFEYFSETQRNKGNFPGRFSGRQFSNSRSEMNVSTLELGDSALYLCASRPGWGSSYEQYFGPGTRLTVT.

By frequency in the sample, this clone is medium-sized. The chain combines TRBV14 with TRBJ1-6; 7 bases align to TRBD1. Unmatched junction bases numbered 10, after V lost 3 bases and J lost 14 bases. This CDR3 spans 14 amino acids. Germline V gene lookup returns CDR1 SGHDN and CDR2 FVKESK. The CDR3 DNA follows: TGTGCCAGCAGCCAGGGGACAGAATTTTTTACCCTCCACTTT. The encoded protein is CASSQGTEFFTLHF.

This chain links TRBV11-2 with TRBJ2-1; D might be TRBD2 (5 bases). CDR1 and CDR2 from the germline V gene are SGHAT and FQNNGV. V shed 0 bases and J shed 9 bases, with 9 bases lying between them. This CDR3 spans 13 amino acids. This chain's CDR3 is CASSLEMGSEQFF. CDR3 nucleotide sequence: TGTGCCAGCAGCTTAGAGATGGGGAGTGAGCAGTTCTTC. Variable domain in full (rest from reference TRBV11-2 and TRBJ2-1): EAGVAQSPRYKIIEKRQSVAFWCNPISGHATLYWYQQILGQGPKLLIQFQNNGVVDDSQLPKDRFSAERLKGVDSTLKIQPAKLEDSAVYLCASSLEMGSEQFFGPGTRLTVL.

This clone was recorded a few times. Different DNA sequences within this sample yield the same CDR3. V usage is TRBV5-6 and J usage is TRBJ1-1, with D hard to call. This CDR3 is 12 amino acids long. Trimming removed 2 bases from V and 5 bases from J, with 7 bases in between. Germline CDR1 SGHDT, CDR2 YYEEEE. The CDR3 is CASSFFQTEAFF. CDR3 nucleotide sequence: TGTGCCAGCAGCTTTTTCCAGACTGAAGCTTTCTTT. The whole variable domain, remainder taken from reference TRBV5-6 and TRBJ1-1, is DAGVTQSPTHLIKTRGQQVTLRCSPKSGHDTVSWYQQALGQGPQFIFQYYEEEERQRGNFPDRFSGHQFPNYSSELNVNALLLGDSALYLCASSFFQTEAFFGQGTRLTVV.

This clone was recorded a few times. The chain combines TRBV29-1 with TRBJ1-1; no clear D gene. This CDR3 comprises 13 residues. Germline CDR1 reads SQVTM; CDR2 reads ANQGSEA. V was trimmed by 1 base and J by 6 bases, leaving 12 bases between them. CDR3 sequence: CSVEVNRDAEAFF. In DNA, the CDR3 is TGCAGCGTTGAAGTGAACCGCGACGCTGAAGCTTTCTTT.

This clone has a single count. This chain connects TRBV6-5 to TRBJ2-7; TRBD1 is a possible D gene (6 bases). This CDR3 is built from 13 residues. Germline V CDR1 and CDR2: MNHEY, SVGAGI. The V end was cut by 2 bases, the J end by 2 bases, with 7 bases between. In nucleotides, the CDR3 is TGTGCCAGCAGTTACGGACAGACCTACGAGCAGTACTTC. Translation gives CASSYGQTYEQYF.

The V and J genes are TRBV4-1 and TRBJ1-6; D uncertain. V lost 0 bases to trimming and J lost 6 bases, with 15 bases between them. This CDR3 contains 17 residues. The germline gives CDR1 MGHRA, CDR2 YSYEKL. This chain's CDR3 is CASSQDQVGRSNSPLHF. CDR3 coding DNA: TGCGCCAGCAGCCAAGATCAGGTGGGGAGAAGTAATTCACCCCTCCACTTT.

V gene TRBV30 combines with J gene TRBJ2-3; 7 bases agree with TRBD1. Trimming at V came to 3 bases and at J to 7 bases, leaving 7 bases not matched to a gene. Germline lookup yields CDR1 GTSNPN and CDR2 SVGIG (reference sequence). This CDR3 has 13 amino acids. The CDR3 loop reads CAWRGTEIYTQYF. As DNA, the CDR3 is TGTGCCTGGAGGGGGACAGAAATTTATACGCAGTATTTT.

This clone was seen a single time. This chain connects TRBV6-1 to TRBJ2-3; 7 positions agree with TRBD2. The junction had 15 bases not matched to a gene; V was cut back by 4 bases and J by 2 bases. Germline CDR1 reads MNHNS; CDR2 reads SASEGT. The CDR3 is 18 residues long. The CDR3 loop is CASSGLPGASGYTDTQYF. The CDR3 DNA follows: TGTGCCAGCAGTGGCCTGCCCGGAGCTAGCGGATACACAGATACGCAGTATTTT.

The CDR3, as DNA: TGTGCCAGCAGTGTTAGCAGGGTGAACACTGAAGCTTTCTTT. Its translation: CASSVSRVNTEAFF. V is TRBV2 and J is TRBJ1-1; perhaps TRBD1 as D (5 bases). V was cut by 4 bases and J by 0 bases, with 9 bases left in between. The CDR3 is 14 residues long. Germline CDR1 SNHLY, CDR2 FYNNEI.

Notes on this clone: This CDR3 is also generated by other DNA sequences in the sample. J is TRBJ1-3 and V is TRBV5-6, with TRBD1 as a possible D gene (5 bases). Germline V gives CDR1 SGHDT, CDR2 YYEEEE. CDR3 size: 16 residues. The V and J ends lost 0 bases and 0 bases respectively, with 10 bases between them. The CDR3 region has the DNA TGTGCCAGCAGCTTGGAAACAGGCCGCTCTGGAAACACCATATATTTT. This encodes CASSLETGRSGNTIYF.

This clone was detected only a few times. The chain combines TRBV7-3 with TRBJ2-7, with TRBD2 matching over 9 bases. The ends lost 5 bases at V and 5 bases at J; junction bases unmatched: 13. The CDR3 spans 16 residues. Germline V gene sequence: CDR1 SGHTA, CDR2 FQGTGA. The CDR3 loop reads CASSLPGSGSQHEQYF. DNA of the CDR3: TGTGCCAGCAGCCTCCCGGGTAGCGGGAGTCAGCACGAGCAGTACTTC. The full variable domain, completed using reference TRBV7-3 and TRBJ2-7, is GAGVSQTPSNKVTEKGKYVELRCDPISGHTALYWYRQSLGQGPEFLIYFQGTGAADDSGLPNDRFFAVRPEGSVSTLKIQRTERGDSAVYLCASSLPGSGSQHEQYFGPGTRLTVT.

About this clone itself: The identical CDR3 is also encoded by other nucleotide sequences in the sample. The chain is built from TRBV2 and TRBJ1-4, with D possibly TRBD1 on 6 matching bases. Per germline, CDR1 SNHLY and CDR2 FYNNEI. The CDR3 covers 12 residues. The V and J ends lost 3 bases and 7 bases respectively, with 6 bases between them. The CDR3 loop reads CASSDRGEKLFF. CDR3 bases: TGTGCCAGCAGTGACAGGGGTGAAAAACTGTTTTTT.

The chain combines TRBV7-2 with TRBJ2-5; TRBD1 matches 11 bases. This CDR3 is built from 14 residues. Losses at the gene ends were 4 bases for V and 4 bases for J; bases not matched to a gene: 2. Germline V gene lookup returns CDR1 SGHTA and CDR2 FQGNSA. The CDR3 protein is CASSSGTGGETQYF. As DNA, the CDR3 is TGTGCCAGCAGCTCGGGGACAGGGGGAGAGACCCAGTACTTC.

CDR3: CASSTRTDEWNEQFF. CDR3 coding DNA: TGTGCCAGCAGCACCCGGACTGACGAGTGGAATGAGCAGTTCTTC. This chain connects TRBV7-9 to TRBJ2-1; weak D call: TRBD2 (5 bases). V lost 5 bases, J lost 7 bases, and 18 bases lay in between. CDR1 and CDR2 (germline): SEHNR, FQNEAQ (reference sequence). CDR3 length: 15 residues.

The CDR3 bases are TGCGCCAGCAGCCTGGGCCCGACGGAAACCGGGGAGCTGTTTTTT. It yields the protein CASSLGPTETGELFF. The chain carries TRBV5-1 and TRBJ2-2; D unresolved. The V gene's germline CDR1 is SGHRS and CDR2 YFSETQ. Trimming stripped 4 bases from V and 5 bases from J, with 15 bases between. This CDR3 spans 15 amino acids. Combining the CDR3 with reference TRBV5-1 and TRBJ2-2 gives the whole variable domain KAGVTQTPRYLIKTRGQQVTLSCSPISGHRSVSWYQQTPGQGLQFLFEYFSETQRNKGNFPGRFSGRQFSNSRSEMNVSTLELGDSALYLCASSLGPTETGELFFGEGSRLTVL.

This clone is a singleton in its sample. The J gene is TRBJ1-5, the V gene TRBV5-5; no firm D call. Germline V gene sequence: CDR1 SGHKS, CDR2 YYEKEE (reference sequence). The CDR3 length is 13 residues. Trimming removed 2 bases at V and 5 bases at J, with 8 bases between. The CDR3 loop is CASSFGVDQPQHF. As DNA, the CDR3 is TGTGCCAGCAGCTTTGGGGTAGATCAGCCCCAGCATTTT.

The chain carries TRBV6-6 and TRBJ2-7; 8 nucleotides line up with TRBD2. With V trimmed by 0 bases and J by 6 bases, 4 bases remained unmatched. This CDR3 is built from 14 residues. Germline CDR1 MNHNY, CDR2 SVGAGI (reference sequence). CDR3: CASSYSGGAVEQYF. The CDR3 DNA is TGTGCCAGCAGTTACTCCGGGGGGGCCGTCGAGCAGTACTTC.

The V call is TRBV6-1, the J call TRBJ1-5; no firm D call. The CDR3 has 15 amino acids. Germline V gene lookup returns CDR1 MNHNS and CDR2 SASEGT. The V and J ends lost 1 base and 4 bases respectively, with 11 bases between them. In nucleotides, the CDR3 is TGTGCCAGCAGTGAAGGCCTACGGTGGAATCAGCCCCAGCATTTT. Protein product: CASSEGLRWNQPQHF.

The chain uses TRBV28 and TRBJ2-7, with D tentatively TRBD1 (6 bases). The CDR3 sequence is 15 residues long. V lost 5 bases and J lost 9, with 23 bases in between. Germline V gene sequence: CDR1 MDHEN, CDR2 SYDVKM. Here the CDR3 DNA reads TGTGCCAGCAGTACAACGGACAGATACAGGTTCGGGCAGTACTTC. This codes for CASSTTDRYRFGQYF. Drawing the rest from reference TRBV28 and TRBJ2-7, the complete variable domain is DVKVTQSSRYLVKRTGEKVFLECVQDMDHENMFWYRQDPGLGLRLIYFSYDVKMKEKGDIPEGYSVSREKKERFSLILESASTNQTSMYLCASSTTDRYRFGQYFGPGTRLTVT.

This clone has only one observation. This sequence joins TRBV28 and TRBJ1-2; 9 bases align to TRBD1. The CDR3 loop spans 16 amino acids. CDR1 and CDR2 from the germline V gene are MDHEN and SYDVKM. With V trimmed by 5 bases and J by 2 bases, 9 bases remained unmatched. In DNA form, the CDR3 reads TGTGCCAGCAGTCCCCCTCCCGGGACAGGGAACTATGGCTACACCTTC. Its translation is CASSPPPGTGNYGYTF.

The CDR3 DNA is TGTGCCAGTACCCCCGGCCGAGGGGCCTATGGCTACACCTTC. Translation gives CASTPGRGAYGYTF. The chain employs TRBV19 and TRBJ1-2; weak D call: TRBD1 (5 bases). Germline V lookup: CDR1 LNHDA, CDR2 SQIVND (reference sequence). V lost 7 bases, J lost 4 bases, and 16 bases lay in between. The length of the CDR3 is 14 residues.

This chain connects TRBV28 to TRBJ2-1, with 10 bases lining up with TRBD1. Germline V gene data show CDR1 as MDHEN and CDR2 as SYDVKM. This CDR3 has 15 amino acids. V was pared by 3 bases and J by 6 bases, with 5 bases of the junction left unmatched. CDR3 sequence (DNA): TGTGCCAGCAGTTTCGAGGGACAGGGGTTCAATGAGCAGTTCTTC. Translating it yields CASSFEGQGFNEQFF.